The rows below give T cell receptor beta chains drawn from one sample of a study of vaccination effects on CD4 cells after COVID-19. Repertoires were generated with immunoSEQ multiplex PCR, while TCRdb's copy carries only in-frame clones and drops some. Among tens of thousands of clones, roughly 80% were seen once, and the ten largest hold about 4%. No cognate antigen is known for these TCRs. The starting material was CD4+ T cells from PBMCs cultured with HCoV-OC43 spike peptides, obtained before COVID-19 vaccination. These receptors were collected from a human donor who received a COVID-19 vaccine. Each CDR3 is given with its conserved first and last residue. A D gene is named only where the DNA matches it firmly. Not all rows give a size; the values are once, few, many and, for expanded clones, a class.

J gene | clone size | V gene | D gene | CDR3 protein | CDR3 DNA
TRBJ2-3 | once | TRBV12-5 | NA | CASGLTPDGRESTDTQYF | TGTGCTAGTGGTTTGACGCCGGATGGACGGGAAAGCACAGATACGCAGTATTTT
TRBJ2-1 | NA | TRBV30 | TRBD1 | CAWKPGTDNEQFF | TGTGCCTGGAAACCCGGGACAGACAATGAGCAGTTCTTC
TRBJ2-1 | NA | TRBV24-1 | NA | CATSDLGGAQWDEQFF | TGTGCCACCAGTGATTTGGGGGGGGCCCAATGGGATGAGCAGTTCTTC
TRBJ2-1 | NA | TRBV6-5 | TRBD2 | CASRLAGVVREQFF | TGTGCCAGCAGACTAGCGGGGGTTGTTCGTGAGCAGTTCTTC
TRBJ1-1 | NA | TRBV2 | NA | CASKETGGNTEAFF | TGTGCCAGCAAAGAGACAGGAGGGAACACTGAAGCTTTCTTT
TRBJ2-3 | NA | TRBV6-5 | NA | CASSYSSQRADTQYF | TGTGCCAGCAGTTACTCTTCCCAAAGGGCAGATACGCAGTATTTT
TRBJ2-3 | NA | TRBV4-1 | TRBD2 | CASSLQRGSTDTQYF | TGCGCCAGCAGCTTGCAGCGGGGGAGCACAGATACGCAGTATTTT
TRBJ1-2 | NA | TRBV14 | NA | CASSQDVHRAWGYTF | TGTGCCAGCAGCCAAGATGTTCACAGGGCTTGGGGCTACACCTTC
TRBJ1-1 | NA | TRBV3-1/TRBV3-2 | NA | CASSPREGGSQGTEAFF | TGTGCCAGCAGCCCCCGGGAGGGGGGCAGCCAGGGCACTGAAGCTTTCTTT
TRBJ2-5 | NA | TRBV12-3/TRBV12-4 | NA | CASSRRETQYF | TGTGCCAGCAGCCGTAGGGAGACCCAGTACTTC
TRBJ2-1 | once | TRBV5-1 | NA | CASSWGLWSSYNEQFF | TGCGCCAGCAGCTGGGGACTGTGGAGCTCCTACAATGAGCAGTTCTTC
TRBJ1-2 | once | TRBV4-1 | TRBD1 | CASSQDTTGAASNYGYTF | TGCGCCAGCAGCCAGGATACGACAGGGGCCGCTTCCAACTATGGCTACACCTTC
TRBJ1-2 | NA | TRBV2 | NA | CASSEGVWQGRNGYTF | TGTGCCAGCAGTGAGGGGGTGTGGCAGGGGCGGAATGGCTACACCTTC
TRBJ2-1 | NA | TRBV18 | NA | CASSPGGPYNEQFF | TGTGCCAGCTCACCGGGGGGCCCCTACAATGAGCAGTTCTTC
TRBJ2-3 | NA | TRBV18 | TRBD1 | CASSPLGQGVTDTQYF | TGTGCCAGCTCACCACTGGGACAGGGTGTCACAGATACGCAGTATTTT
TRBJ2-2 | NA | TRBV4-1 | NA | CASSQLTGGGTGELFF | TGCGCCAGCAGCCAACTCACAGGGGGGGGCACCGGGGAGCTGTTTTTT
TRBJ2-6 | NA | TRBV6-5 | NA | CASSPTRAGANVLTF | TGTGCCAGCAGCCCCACGCGGGCTGGGGCCAACGTCCTGACTTTC
TRBJ2-5 | NA | TRBV18 | NA | CASSFQGRETQYF | TGTGCCAGCTCATTCCAGGGAAGAGAGACCCAGTACTTC
TRBJ2-2 | NA | TRBV5-1 | NA | CASLRVPGAGTGELFF | TGCGCCAGCTTAAGGGTTCCAGGTGCCGGCACCGGGGAGCTGTTTTTT
TRBJ2-1 | NA | TRBV11-3 | NA | CASSSGQSSYNEQFF | TGTGCCAGCAGCTCGGGACAAAGCTCCTACAATGAGCAGTTCTTC
TRBJ2-2 | few | TRBV19 | TRBD1 | CASKEGTGYTGELFF | TGTGCCAGTAAGGAGGGGACAGGGTATACCGGGGAGCTGTTTTTT
TRBJ2-3 | once | TRBV30 | NA | CAWTPGPERDTQYF | TGTGCCTGGACCCCGGGGCCGGAGAGGGATACGCAGTATTTT
TRBJ1-1 | NA | TRBV19 | TRBD1 | CASTGGLTSDLNTEAFF | TGTGCCAGCACAGGGGGCCTAACTAGCGACTTGAACACTGAAGCTTTCTTT
TRBJ1-1 | NA | TRBV5-4 | NA | CASSSRVGTEAFF | TGTGCCAGCAGCTCCAGGGTAGGGACTGAAGCTTTCTTT
TRBJ2-6 | NA | TRBV7-3 | NA | CASSLQMGGANVLTF | TGTGCCAGCAGCTTGCAAATGGGGGGGGCCAACGTCCTGACTTTC
TRBJ1-5 | once | TRBV6-2/TRBV6-3 | NA | CASSYVGNNNQPQHF | TGTGCCAGCAGTTACGTGGGGAATAACAATCAGCCCCAGCATTTT
TRBJ1-1 | NA | TRBV6-6 | NA | CASSLRPTEAFF | TGTGCCAGCAGTTTGCGCCCCACTGAAGCTTTCTTT
TRBJ2-2 | NA | TRBV7-2 | TRBD2 | CASGTSVGELFF | TGTGCCAGCGGGACTAGTGTCGGGGAGCTGTTTTTT
TRBJ2-5 | NA | TRBV7-9 | NA | CASSYPLGDIQETQYF | TGTGCCAGCAGCTACCCTCTGGGGGACATCCAAGAGACCCAGTACTTC
TRBJ2-1 | NA | TRBV6-6 | NA | CASSYMVGEQFF | TGTGCCAGCAGTTACATGGTGGGGGAGCAGTTCTTC
TRBJ1-2 | NA | TRBV19 | NA | CASRTPNYGYTF | TGTGCCAGTAGGACCCCTAACTATGGCTACACCTTC
TRBJ1-1 | NA | TRBV5-8 | TRBD1 | CASSLRGLAEAFF | TGTGCCAGCAGCCTCAGGGGGCTGGCTGAAGCTTTCTTT
TRBJ2-2 | few | TRBV28 | NA | CASSYRSGSGELFF | TGTGCCAGCAGTTACAGGTCAGGATCCGGGGAGCTGTTTTTT
TRBJ1-4 | NA | TRBV9 | NA | CASSPSGGNEKLFF | TGTGCCAGCAGCCCCAGTGGGGGAAATGAAAAACTGTTTTTT
TRBJ2-1 | few | TRBV5-1 | TRBD2 | CASSFPTSGGRNEQFF | TGCGCCAGCAGCTTCCCCACTAGCGGGGGCCGCAATGAGCAGTTCTTC
TRBJ2-5 | NA | TRBV15 | NA | CATSREDGHWETQYF | TGTGCCACCAGCAGAGAAGATGGGCACTGGGAGACCCAGTACTTC
TRBJ1-5 | NA | TRBV5-5 | TRBD1 | CASADTGGAEPQHF | TGTGCCAGCGCCGACACAGGGGGCGCAGAGCCCCAGCATTTT
TRBJ2-5 | NA | TRBV5-1 | TRBD1 | CASSNGGQVDETQYF | TGCGCCAGCAGCAACGGCGGACAGGTAGATGAGACCCAGTACTTC
TRBJ1-4 | NA | TRBV12-5 | NA | CASGLGRTNEKLFF | TGTGCTAGTGGTTTAGGGCGGACTAATGAAAAACTGTTTTTT
TRBJ2-5 | NA | TRBV6-5 | TRBD2 | CASSPGLAWETQYF | TGTGCCAGCAGTCCCGGACTAGCGTGGGAGACCCAGTACTTC
TRBJ1-1 | NA | TRBV10-2 | NA | CASSVTGSEAFF | TGCGCCAGCAGCGTAACAGGGAGTGAAGCTTTCTTT
TRBJ1-2 | NA | TRBV7-8 | NA | CASSLQGVGNYGYTF | TGTGCCAGCAGCTTACAAGGGGTAGGGAACTATGGCTACACCTTC
TRBJ2-2 | NA | TRBV5-1 | TRBD1 | CASSPGTGTNTGELFF | TGCGCCAGCAGCCCAGGGACAGGGACGAACACCGGGGAGCTGTTTTTT
TRBJ2-5 | NA | TRBV5-1 | TRBD1 | CASSFSGTGAETQYF | TGCGCCAGCAGCTTCTCCGGGACAGGGGCAGAGACCCAGTACTTC
TRBJ1-3 | NA | TRBV7-2 | NA | CASSPRGASGNTIYF | TGTGCCAGCAGCCCCCGAGGGGCTTCTGGAAACACCATATATTTT
TRBJ1-4 | NA | TRBV5-6 | NA | CASSLGRGEKLFF | TGTGCCAGTAGCTTGGGCCGGGGTGAAAAACTGTTTTTT
TRBJ2-2 | NA | TRBV11-1 | TRBD1 | CASSPSLGQGSGELFF | TGTGCCAGCAGCCCCAGCCTTGGACAGGGCTCCGGGGAGCTGTTTTTT
TRBJ1-5 | NA | TRBV19 | NA | CASSLRPESNQPQHF | TGTGCCAGTAGTCTCCGTCCGGAGAGCAATCAGCCCCAGCATTTT
TRBJ2-5 | NA | TRBV29-1 | NA | CSGGAQETQYF | TGCAGCGGAGGGGCCCAAGAGACCCAGTACTTC
TRBJ2-2 | NA | TRBV2 | TRBD1 | CATPTGTGNTGELFF | TGTGCCACTCCGACCGGGACAGGGAACACCGGGGAGCTGTTTTTT
TRBJ1-5 | NA | TRBV19 | NA | CASAGGSASNQPQHF | TGTGCCAGTGCCGGGGGATCAGCTAGCAATCAGCCCCAGCATTTT
TRBJ2-3 | NA | TRBV5-1 | NA | CASSGGYSTDTQYF | TGCGCCAGCAGCGGCGGGTATAGCACAGATACGCAGTATTTT
TRBJ1-2 | NA | TRBV24-1 | TRBD1 | CATSDPGTAFYGYTF | TGTGCCACCAGTGACCCCGGGACAGCGTTCTATGGCTACACCTTC